This TCR beta chain was captured by sequencing in a study of blood T cell repertoires in COVID-19. Profiled with immunoSEQ multiplex PCR; TCRdb holds only in-frame clones, not every one. The table has 70,000 or so clones, approximately 84% seen once. The CDR3 sequence is 12 residues long. CDR1 MNHNY and CDR2 SVGAGI come from the germline V gene (reference sequence). Between the trimmed V and J ends, which lost 0 bases and 7 bases, there was a span of 6 bases. The receptor comes from a man between 65 and 80 years old with active or convalescent COVID-19. The specimen was peripheral blood. The rearrangement links TRBV6-6 to TRBJ1-1; D is unclear. The CDR3 DNA follows: TGTGCCAGCAGTTACTCGCGGAATGAAGCTTTCTTT. Protein: CASSYSRNEAFF.